Listed below are T cell receptor beta chains from one sample, sequenced in a study of memory CD4+ T cells and cytomegalovirus serostatus. The data were produced by immunoSEQ multiplex PCR, yet TCRdb's version contains in-frame clones alone and is incomplete. The table has under 50,000 clones, around four fifths seen once. Material: memory CD4+ T cells from blood. The receptor set was obtained from an adult in good health and CMV-seronegative. Both conserved end residues are part of each CDR3. A D gene is named only where the DNA matches it firmly. Some rows have no size entry. The others give once, few or many, or a class for an expanded clone.

>TRBV6-5|once|TRBJ1-4|NA|12
CASRDSSEKLFF
TGTGCCAGCAGGGACAGTTCGGAAAAACTGTTTTTT
>TRBV20-1|NA|TRBJ2-7|NA|11
CSASFRDEQYF
TGCAGTGCTAGTTTCAGGGATGAGCAGTACTTC
>TRBV18|few|TRBJ2-5|TRBD1|15
CASSPPRTGKETQYF
TGTGCCAGCTCACCACCGCGGACAGGGAAGGAGACCCAGTACTTC
>TRBV6-5|NA|TRBJ1-2|NA|14
CASSPKRFSGGYTF
TGTGCCAGCAGTCCGAAAAGGTTCTCCGGCGGCTACACCTTC
>TRBV5-8|NA|TRBJ1-2|NA|15
CASSPDGDLNYGYTF
TGTGCCAGCAGCCCTGATGGGGACCTCAACTATGGCTACACCTTC
>TRBV6-6|NA|TRBJ1-2|NA|16
CASSYSGGRDEYGYTF
TGTGCCAGCAGTTACTCAGGGGGTCGCGACGAGTATGGCTACACCTTC
>TRBV30|few|TRBJ1-1|NA|13
CASLRDLNTEAFF
TGTGCCTCTCTTAGGGATTTGAACACTGAAGCTTTCTTT
>TRBV6-5|NA|TRBJ2-7|NA|15
CASSISRDSFYEQYF
TGTGCCAGCAGTATCAGTAGAGACAGCTTCTACGAGCAGTACTTC
>TRBV19|NA|TRBJ1-5|NA|16
CASSTTGTRGSQPQHF
TGTGCCAGTAGTACCACCGGGACCAGGGGAAGTCAGCCCCAGCATTTT
>TRBV19|NA|TRBJ2-1|TRBD2|13
CASSSGLVWEQFF
TGTGCCAGTTCATCGGGACTAGTCTGGGAGCAGTTCTTC
>TRBV20-1|NA|TRBJ1-1|NA|8
CKNTEAFF
TGCAAAAACACTGAAGCCTTCTTT
>TRBV7-9|NA|TRBJ2-2|TRBD1|15
CASSLRTGVNGELFF
TGTGCCAGCAGCCTGAGGACAGGGGTGAACGGGGAGCTGTTTTTT
>TRBV2|NA|TRBJ1-1|NA|13
CASRPFRNTEAFF
TGTGCCAGCAGGCCTTTCAGGAACACTGAAGCTTTCTTT
>TRBV13|NA|TRBJ1-6|NA|13
CASSLIQNSPLHF
TGTGCCAGCAGCCTCATCCAGAATTCACCCCTCCACTTT
>TRBV5-1|NA|TRBJ1-1|TRBD1|14
CASSWTGANTEAFF
TGCGCCAGCAGCTGGACAGGGGCCAACACTGAAGCTTTCTTT
>TRBV30|NA|TRBJ1-2|NA|14
CAWSVQTPSYGYTF
TGTGCCTGGAGTGTACAGACGCCCAGCTATGGCTACACCTTC
>TRBV27|NA|TRBJ1-1|TRBD1|15
CASNIQGIPNTEAFF
TGTGCCAGCAATATACAGGGGATACCGAACACTGAAGCTTTCTTT
>TRBV9|NA|TRBJ2-3|NA|16
CASSPITGFSTDTQYF
TGTGCCAGCAGCCCGATCACAGGCTTTAGCACAGATACGCAGTATTTT
>TRBV6-1|medium-sized|TRBJ1-4|NA|16
CASSDPKGRDNEKLFF
TGTGCCAGCAGTGACCCCAAGGGGCGCGATAATGAAAAACTGTTTTTT
>TRBV5-1|NA|TRBJ2-6|NA|16
CASSLVGSSGANVLTF
TGCGCCAGCAGCTTGGTCGGCAGCTCTGGGGCCAACGTCCTGACTTTC
>TRBV10-3|NA|TRBJ2-3|NA|11
CAISPEGTQYF
TGTGCCATCAGTCCAGAGGGTACGCAGTATTTT
>TRBV5-1|NA|TRBJ2-1|NA|13
CASSLGARNEQFF
TGCGCCAGCAGCTTGGGGGCACGGAATGAGCAGTTCTTC
>TRBV6-1|few|TRBJ1-2|TRBD1|15
CASSEADRAGYGYTF
TGTGCCAGCAGTGAAGCTGACAGGGCTGGCTATGGCTACACCTTC
>TRBV2|once|TRBJ2-5|TRBD2|18
CASSEPASHGGRQETQYF
TGTGCCAGCAGTGAACCAGCTTCTCACGGGGGGAGACAAGAGACCCAGTACTTC
>TRBV29-1|NA|TRBJ2-2|TRBD1|14
CSVGQGGNTGELFF
TGCAGCGTTGGACAGGGGGGGAACACCGGGGAGCTGTTTTTT
>TRBV15|NA|TRBJ2-3|NA|17
CATRRGGRTTSTDTQYF
TGTGCCACCAGGAGAGGGGGGAGGACAACTAGCACAGATACGCAGTATTTT
>TRBV10-3|NA|TRBJ2-3|NA|13
CAISEGATDTQYF
TGTGCCATCAGTGAGGGCGCCACAGATACGCAGTATTTT
>TRBV6-1|NA|TRBJ2-2|NA|14
CATLRAGNTGELFF
TGTGCCACCCTTAGGGCAGGGAACACCGGGGAGCTGTTTTTT
>TRBV14|NA|TRBJ1-5|NA|14
CASTPIGSNQPQHF
TGTGCCAGCACTCCTATCGGTAGCAATCAGCCCCAGCATTTT
>TRBV5-4|NA|TRBJ2-5|NA|14
CASSLISGQETQYF
TGTGCCAGCAGCTTGATCAGCGGGCAAGAGACCCAGTACTTC
>TRBV28|NA|TRBJ2-7|TRBD1|14
CASGLRQGAYEQYF
TGTGCCAGCGGACTACGGCAGGGGGCTTACGAGCAGTACTTC
>TRBV5-4|NA|TRBJ2-3|NA|17
CASSSLDWGPSTDTQYF
TGTGCCAGCAGCTCCCTCGACTGGGGGCCTAGCACAGATACGCAGTATTTT
>TRBV11-2|NA|TRBJ2-7|NA|13
CASSSRTAYEQYF
TGTGCCAGCAGCAGCAGGACCGCCTACGAGCAGTACTTC
>TRBV11-3|NA|TRBJ1-2|NA|16
CASSLEGRGGEVGYTF
TGTGCCAGCAGCTTAGAAGGAAGGGGTGGGGAAGTTGGCTACACCTTC
>TRBV6-5|once|TRBJ2-1|TRBD1|16
CASSYWGQGSYREQFF
TGTGCCAGCAGTTACTGGGGACAGGGTTCTTACCGTGAGCAGTTCTTC
>TRBV6-1|once|TRBJ1-5|NA|14
CASLAGLGNQPQHF
TGTGCCAGCCTAGCGGGACTCGGCAATCAGCCCCAGCATTTT
>TRBV9|NA|TRBJ2-2|TRBD2|16
CASSVGLALNTGELFF
TGTGCCAGCAGCGTGGGACTAGCGTTAAACACCGGGGAGCTGTTTTTT
>TRBV7-2|NA|TRBJ1-2|NA|13
CASSLDLNYGYTF
TGTGCCAGCAGCTTAGACCTGAACTATGGCTACACCTTC
>TRBV7-9|NA|TRBJ2-1|TRBD2|18
CASSPRGTSGPRGNEQFF
TGTGCCAGCAGCCCGAGGGGAACTAGCGGGCCCCGGGGCAATGAGCAGTTCTTC
>TRBV7-2|NA|TRBJ2-7|TRBD2|14
CASSPMTSFYEQYF
TGTGCCAGCAGCCCTATGACTAGCTTCTACGAGCAGTACTTC
>TRBV11-2|once|TRBJ2-2|NA|11
CASSLEGELFF
TGTGCCAGCAGCTTAGAGGGGGAGCTGTTTTTT
>TRBV19|NA|TRBJ1-4|TRBD1|13
CASTGTANEKLFF
TGTGCCAGTACCGGGACAGCTAATGAAAAACTGTTTTTT
>TRBV5-4|NA|TRBJ1-2|NA|14
CASSRDRRVYGYTF
TGTGCCAGCAGTCGGGACCGGCGGGTCTATGGCTACACCTTC
>TRBV6-6|NA|TRBJ1-2|NA|16
CASSTQSGGTNYGYTF
TGTGCCAGCAGTACCCAAAGTGGGGGGACTAACTATGGCTACACCTTC